The 31 T cell receptor beta chains listed next were all sequenced from one sample in a study of T cell responses to AZD1222 COVID-19 vaccine. TCRdb keeps only in-frame clones here, not all; method: immunoSEQ multiplex PCR. The sample lists about 130,000 clones; around 91% were seen once. The sequenced sample was peripheral blood, obtained on day 0 of MenACWY control vaccination. These receptors came from an adult in good health.

The rearrangement joins TRBV28 to TRBJ1-6; D is unresolved. Germline assignment: CDR1 MDHEN and CDR2 SYDVKM. The CDR3 runs to 15 residues. Trimming took off 7 bases at V and 7 bases at J, with 17 bases between the two ends. The CDR3 DNA follows: TGTGCCAGCACTGACGAGGGAATTGGGAATTCACCCCTCCACTTT. It codes for CASTDEGIGNSPLHF.

This chain links TRBV29-1 with TRBJ1-2; D remains unclear. This CDR3 spans 12 amino acids. V lost 4 bases, J lost 2 bases, and 8 bases lay in between. Germline V gene sequence: CDR1 SQVTM, CDR2 ANQGSEA. The CDR3 bases are TGCAGCGTTGGTGTTGCCAACTATGGCTACACCTTC. It yields the protein CSVGVANYGYTF.

This chain connects TRBV28 to TRBJ1-5; D uncertain. The CDR3 has 15 residues. V was trimmed by 6 bases and J by 2 bases, leaving 14 bases between them. Looked up from germline, CDR1 is MDHEN and CDR2 is SYDVKM. CDR3 residues: CASSSTHRGNQPQHF. The CDR3 DNA sequence: TGTGCCAGCAGCTCAACTCATAGGGGCAATCAGCCCCAGCATTTT.

This clone occurred a few times. This chain joins TRBV6-4 and TRBJ1-2; tentative D call: TRBD1 (5 bases). Trimming removed 3 bases at V and 6 bases at J, with 17 bases between. The CDR3 sequence is 15 residues long. CDR1 is MRHNA, CDR2 SNTAGT, per germline. Here the CDR3 reads CASSEGTGGPDGYTF. In DNA form, the CDR3 reads TGTGCCAGCAGTGAGGGGACTGGAGGGCCAGATGGCTACACCTTC.

This clone was observed once. The chain links TRBV6-6 to TRBJ1-5, with 11 bases lining up with TRBD1. Germline V lookup: CDR1 MNHNY, CDR2 SVGAGI (reference sequence). CDR3 size: 20 residues. Losses at the gene ends were 6 bases for V and 2 bases for J; bases not matched to a gene: 18. The CDR3 region is CASSLPSGTGGVIGNQPQHF. The CDR3 region has the DNA TGTGCCAGCAGCCTCCCCAGCGGGACAGGGGGAGTCATTGGCAATCAGCCCCAGCATTTT.

This clone was counted once. This rearrangement joins TRBV5-6 to TRBJ1-5; D perhaps matches TRBD1 (5 bases). V was shortened by 4 bases and J by 4 bases, with 12 bases between the two germline ends. The length of the CDR3 is 14 residues. CDR1 is SGHDT, CDR2 YYEEEE, per germline. This CDR3 reads CASSPGRGNQPQHF. The CDR3 coding sequence is TGTGCCAGCAGCCCTGGCCGGGGGAATCAGCCCCAGCATTTT.

The rearrangement links TRBV28 to TRBJ1-1; the match to TRBD1 covers 7 bases. Germline CDR1 is MDHEN and CDR2 is SYDVKM. The CDR3 sequence is 13 residues long. Trimming at V came to 5 bases and at J to 6 bases, leaving 6 bases not matched to a gene. This chain's CDR3 is CASSTQGFAEAFF. The CDR3 DNA is TGTGCCAGCAGTACACAGGGGTTCGCTGAAGCTTTCTTT.

V gene TRBV9 combines with J gene TRBJ1-2; D is ambiguous. V was trimmed by 5 bases and J by 7 bases, leaving 15 bases between them. The V gene's germline CDR1 is SGDLS and CDR2 YYNGEE. The CDR3 loop spans 13 amino acids. CDR3 sequence: CASSKGVISGYTF. CDR3 sequence (DNA): TGTGCCAGCAGTAAGGGTGTAATATCTGGCTACACCTTC.

Only one count was recorded for this clone. The chain carries TRBV7-8 and TRBJ2-7; possibly TRBD1 for D (5 bases). Germline CDR1 and CDR2: SGHVS and FQNEAQ. Trimming cost V 5 bases and J 3 bases, with 8 bases left between them. This CDR3 region has 12 residues. In DNA form, the CDR3 reads TGTGCCAGCAGCGACGACAGCTACGAGCAGTACGTC. It is translated as CASSDDSYEQYV.

This chain joins TRBV7-9 and TRBJ2-7, with D unclear. The CDR3 has 13 amino acids. V dropped 5 bases and J dropped 3 bases, with 11 bases sitting between them. Per the germline V gene, CDR1 is SEHNR and CDR2 is FQNEAQ (reference sequence). DNA for the CDR3: TGTGCCAGCAGCAGAGGTGGTGGCTACGAGCAGTACGTC. Translated: CASSRGGGYEQYV.

This chain joins TRBV4-3 and TRBJ2-5, with a possible D match to TRBD1 (6 bases). This CDR3 comprises 15 residues. Germline V gives CDR1 LGHNA, CDR2 YSLEER. Trimming took 1 base from V and 2 from J, leaving 11 bases between them. CDR3 DNA: TGCGCCAGCAGCCAAGTCTGGGGGCTTCAAGAGACCCAGTACTTC. Translated, it gives CASSQVWGLQETQYF.

This rearrangement joins TRBV9 to TRBJ2-3; a weak D match, TRBD1 (6 bases). V gave up 2 bases and J gave up 4 bases, with 14 bases separating them. The CDR3 length is 15 residues. Germline CDR1 reads SGDLS; CDR2 reads YYNGEE. CDR3 DNA: TGTGCCAGCAGCGTTACTGCAGGGGCAGCAGATACGCAGTATTTT. Translation gives CASSVTAGAADTQYF. Combining the CDR3 with reference TRBV9 and TRBJ2-3 gives the whole variable domain DSGVTQTPKHLITATGQRVTLRCSPRSGDLSVYWYQQSLDQGLQFLIQYYNGEERAKGNILERFSAQQFPDLHSELNLSSLELGDSALYFCASSVTAGAADTQYFGPGTRLTVL.

The DNA for the CDR3 is TGTGCCAGCAGTTTGGGGGAAGGCTACGAGCAGTACGTC. Its protein product is CASSLGEGYEQYV. The chain links TRBV12-3 or TRBV12-4 to TRBJ2-7; D is perhaps TRBD1 or TRBD2 (5 bases each). The CDR3 runs to 13 residues. Trimming stripped 3 bases from V and 3 bases from J, with 9 bases between.

This sequence joins TRBV5-1 and TRBJ2-3; 9 nucleotides align to TRBD1. The germline gives CDR1 SGHRS, CDR2 YFSETQ. The CDR3 spans 14 residues. Germline trimming cut 3 bases from V and 4 bases from J; bases unmatched to any gene: 3. The DNA for the CDR3 is TGCGCCAGCAGCTCGGGACAGGGAGCAGATACGCAGTATTTT. Amino acids: CASSSGQGADTQYF.

V and J are TRBV5-4 and TRBJ1-2; no clear D gene. The CDR3 runs 15 residues. Trimming pared 4 bases from V and 4 bases from J, leaving 17 bases between. CDR1 SGHNT and CDR2 YYREEE come from the germline V gene (reference sequence). CDR3 amino acids: CASSPSTPLGYGYTF. The CDR3 region has the DNA TGTGCCAGCAGCCCTTCAACCCCCCTGGGCTATGGCTACACCTTC.

The chain recombines TRBV7-9 with TRBJ1-6; 9 nucleotides agree with TRBD1. V gave up 1 base and J gave up 7 bases; unmatched junction bases: 2. The CDR3 spans 15 residues. CDR1 and CDR2 (germline): SEHNR, FQNEAQ (reference sequence). CDR3 loop: CASSLGGQGNSPLHF. For the CDR3, the DNA is TGTGCCAGCAGCTTAGGGGGACAGGGAAATTCACCCCTCCACTTT.

CDR3 DNA sequence: TGTGCCAGCGCCAACCCAGGGACAGGGGACCACGAGCAGTACTTC. Translation gives CASANPGTGDHEQYF. The J gene is TRBJ2-7, the V gene TRBV19; TRBD1 agrees at 10 bases. Germline CDR1 and CDR2: LNHDA and SQIVND (reference sequence). There are 15 residues in the CDR3. The junction had 13 bases not matched to a gene; V was cut back by 9 bases and J by 5 bases.

The CDR3 DNA follows: TGTGCCAGCAGTGACTTGGGGCCTGGGGGCTACACCTTC. Amino acids: CASSDLGPGGYTF. V gene TRBV6-4 combines with J gene TRBJ1-2, with D tentatively TRBD1 (5 bases). This CDR3 spans 13 amino acids. CDR1 and CDR2 (germline): MRHNA, SNTAGT. Trimming left V 1 base short and J 8 bases short, with 11 bases between.

The V and J genes are TRBV7-9 and TRBJ1-1, with TRBD1 matching 8 bases. Trimming took 1 base from V and 4 from J; bases not matched to a gene: 5. The CDR3 loop spans 15 amino acids. The germline V gene encodes CDR1 SEHNR and CDR2 FQNEAQ (reference sequence). CDR3 sequence reads: CASSLVSGGFTEAFF. CDR3 coding DNA: TGTGCCAGCAGCTTAGTTTCAGGGGGCTTCACTGAAGCTTTCTTT. The full variable domain, completed using reference TRBV7-9 and TRBJ1-1, is DTGVSQNPRHKITKRGQNVTFRCDPISEHNRLYWYRQTLGQGPEFLTYFQNEAQLEKSRLLSDRFSAERPKGSFSTLEIQRTEQGDSAMYLCASSLVSGGFTEAFFGQGTRLTVV.

The CDR3 bases are TGTGCCAGCAGTTACTCGTCAGGGATTGGGACAGGGAGCTCCTACGAGCAGTACTTC. Its translation is CASSYSSGIGTGSSYEQYF. The chain employs TRBV6-2 or TRBV6-3 and TRBJ2-7, with TRBD1 matching 9 bases. The CDR3 contains 19 residues. The J segment lost 0 bases and the V segment lost 0 bases, leaving 12 bases of the junction unmatched. CDR1 MNHEY and CDR2 SVGEGT come from the germline V gene.

This clone showed up just a few times. CDR3 amino acids: CASSLTRGYEQYF. The CDR3, as DNA: TGTGCCAGCAGTCTTACCAGGGGTTACGAGCAGTACTTC. This chain links TRBV27 with TRBJ2-7, with D perhaps matching TRBD1 (6 bases). The CDR3 has 13 amino acids. Trimming took 5 bases from V and 4 from J, leaving 12 bases between them. The germline gives CDR1 MNHEY, CDR2 SMNVEV (reference sequence).

The chain uses TRBV4-2 and TRBJ2-3; D perhaps matches TRBD1 (5 bases). Germline V lookup: CDR1 LGHNA, CDR2 YNFKEQ. V gave up 1 base and J gave up 1 base, with 12 bases separating them. This CDR3 is built from 16 residues. CDR3 DNA sequence: TGTGCCAGCAGCCAAGTCAAGGGGCCGGGCACAGATACGCAGTATTTT. Amino acids: CASSQVKGPGTDTQYF.

The J gene is TRBJ1-1, the V gene TRBV3-1 (or the pseudogene TRBV3-2); 7 bases agree with TRBD1. CDR1 and CDR2 (germline): LGHDT, YNNKEL (reference sequence). The V gene end was trimmed by 1 base and the J gene end by 7 bases; junction bases not matched to a gene: 3. This CDR3 is built from 13 residues. CDR3 sequence (DNA): TGTGCCAGCAGCCAAGCAGGGGGTAATGAAGCTTTCTTT. Its protein product is CASSQAGGNEAFF.

The chain is built from TRBV7-9 and TRBJ1-2; 9 bases match TRBD1. The CDR3 sequence is 15 residues long. In germline, CDR1 is SEHNR, CDR2 FQNEAQ (reference sequence). The ends lost 8 bases at V and 8 bases at J; junction bases unmatched: 15. CDR3 DNA sequence: TGTGCCAGCGGCCGGACAGGGGTGATAGATGTAGGCTACACCTTC. Translation gives CASGRTGVIDVGYTF.

The rearrangement uses TRBV28 and TRBJ2-3, with unresolved D. CDR1 is MDHEN, CDR2 SYDVKM, per germline. The CDR3 sequence is 11 residues long. Trimming cost V 6 bases and J 2 bases, with 3 bases left between them. CDR3 sequence (DNA): TGTGCCAGCAGAAACACAGATACGCAGTATTTT. As protein: CASRNTDTQYF.

The rearrangement joins TRBV5-1 to TRBJ2-7, with TRBD2 identical over 8 bases. The ends lost 0 bases at V and 6 bases at J; junction bases unmatched: 8. CDR1 is SGHRS, CDR2 YFSETQ, per germline. This CDR3 has 15 residues. The CDR3 region is CASSLEQRERFEQYF. CDR3 DNA sequence: TGCGCCAGCAGCTTGGAACAGCGGGAGAGGTTCGAGCAGTACTTC.

The V call is TRBV2, the J call TRBJ1-1; a weak D match, TRBD1 (5 bases). V shed 10 bases and J shed 1 base, with 10 bases lying between them. This CDR3 is built from 12 residues. Per the germline V gene, CDR1 is SNHLY and CDR2 is FYNNEI. CDR3 residues: CATEDKNTEAFF. The CDR3 DNA is TGTGCCACAGAGGACAAGAACACTGAAGCTTTCTTT.

The chain joins TRBV7-2 to TRBJ2-5; TRBD1 is a possible D gene (6 bases). The CDR3 extends over 15 amino acids. Deletions cut 3 bases from V and 1 base from J, with 12 bases between. The germline V gene has CDR1 SGHTA and CDR2 FQGNSA. CDR3 region: CASSLITGFQETQYF. The DNA for the CDR3 is TGTGCCAGCAGCTTGATAACAGGGTTCCAAGAGACCCAGTACTTC.

The count of this clone is one. The chain's CDR3 is CASSLGLAEETQYF. The CDR3 DNA reads TGTGCCAGCAGCTTAGGCCTAGCGGAAGAGACCCAGTACTTC. This chain connects TRBV7-8 to TRBJ2-5; 7 bases align to TRBD2. Germline loops: CDR1 SGHVS, CDR2 FQNEAQ. The CDR3 has 14 amino acids. The V gene end was trimmed by 1 base and the J gene end by 3 bases; junction bases not matched to a gene: 2.

This clone has a handful of counts. The J gene is TRBJ2-1, the V gene TRBV24-1; D gene unclear. This CDR3 has 13 residues. Looked up from germline, CDR1 is KGHDR and CDR2 is SFDVKD. Trimming left V 7 bases short and J 4 bases short, with 10 bases between. This CDR3 is CATSLQQYNEQFF. The CDR3 nucleotides are TGTGCCACCAGCCTCCAGCAGTACAATGAGCAGTTCTTC.

The chain uses TRBV19 and TRBJ1-2; TRBD1 might be the D (6 bases). This CDR3 spans 15 amino acids. CDR1 and CDR2 (germline): LNHDA, SQIVND (reference sequence). Trimming removed 2 bases from V and 4 bases from J, with 14 bases in between. The DNA of the CDR3 is TGTGCCAGTAGTATACTCGGGGGGCGCGGCTATGGCTACACCTTC. Translating it yields CASSILGGRGYGYTF.